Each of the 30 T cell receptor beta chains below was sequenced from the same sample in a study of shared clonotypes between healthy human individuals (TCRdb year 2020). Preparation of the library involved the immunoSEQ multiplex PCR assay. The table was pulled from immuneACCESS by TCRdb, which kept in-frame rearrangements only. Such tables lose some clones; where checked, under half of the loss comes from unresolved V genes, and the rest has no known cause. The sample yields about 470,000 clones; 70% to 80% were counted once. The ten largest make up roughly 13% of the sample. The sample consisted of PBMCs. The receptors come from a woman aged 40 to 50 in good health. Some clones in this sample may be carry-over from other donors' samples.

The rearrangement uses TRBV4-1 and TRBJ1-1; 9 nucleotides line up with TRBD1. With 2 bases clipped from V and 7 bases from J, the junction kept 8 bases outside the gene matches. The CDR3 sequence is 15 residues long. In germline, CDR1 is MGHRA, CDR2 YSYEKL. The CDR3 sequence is CASSQLDRGQSEAFF. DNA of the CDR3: TGCGCCAGCAGCCAACTGGACAGGGGCCAAAGTGAAGCTTTCTTT.

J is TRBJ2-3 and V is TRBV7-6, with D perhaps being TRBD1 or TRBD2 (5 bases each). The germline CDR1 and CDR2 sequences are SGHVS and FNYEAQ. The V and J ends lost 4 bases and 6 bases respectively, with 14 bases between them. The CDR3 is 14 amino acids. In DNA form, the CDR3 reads TGTGCCAGCAGCTCGGGGCCCGATGGGGATACGCAGTATTTT. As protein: CASSSGPDGDTQYF.

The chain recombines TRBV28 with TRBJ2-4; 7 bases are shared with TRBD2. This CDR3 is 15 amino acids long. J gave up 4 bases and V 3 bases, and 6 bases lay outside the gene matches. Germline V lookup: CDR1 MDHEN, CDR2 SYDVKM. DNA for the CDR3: TGTGCCAGCAGTTTGGGCGTGCGGGAGAAAAACATTCAGTACTTC. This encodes CASSLGVREKNIQYF.

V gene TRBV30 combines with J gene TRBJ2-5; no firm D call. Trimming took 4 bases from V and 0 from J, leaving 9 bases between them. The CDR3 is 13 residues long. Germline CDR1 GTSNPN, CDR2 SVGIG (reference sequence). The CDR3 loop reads CAWTNSYQETQYF. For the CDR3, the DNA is TGTGCCTGGACCAACTCTTACCAAGAGACCCAGTACTTC.

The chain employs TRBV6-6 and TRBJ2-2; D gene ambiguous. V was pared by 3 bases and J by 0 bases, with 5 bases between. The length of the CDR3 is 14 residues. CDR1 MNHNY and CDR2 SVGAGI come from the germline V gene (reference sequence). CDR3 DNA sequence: TGTGCCAGCAGTTATGCTTCGAACACCGGGGAGCTGTTTTTT. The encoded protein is CASSYASNTGELFF.

The CDR3 DNA is TGTGCCAGCAGTTTAGAAGTTTCACTCGAGCAGTACTTC. Residues: CASSLEVSLEQYF. The genes are TRBV28 and TRBJ2-7; no clear D. The CDR3 is made up of 13 amino acids. Germline CDR1 reads MDHEN; CDR2 reads SYDVKM. Trimming removed 2 bases at V and 6 bases at J, with 11 bases between. Looking up the rest from reference TRBV28 and TRBJ2-7 gives the full variable domain: DVKVTQSSRYLVKRTGEKVFLECVQDMDHENMFWYRQDPGLGLRLIYFSYDVKMKEKGDIPEGYSVSREKKERFSLILESASTNQTSMYLCASSLEVSLEQYFGPGTRLTVT.

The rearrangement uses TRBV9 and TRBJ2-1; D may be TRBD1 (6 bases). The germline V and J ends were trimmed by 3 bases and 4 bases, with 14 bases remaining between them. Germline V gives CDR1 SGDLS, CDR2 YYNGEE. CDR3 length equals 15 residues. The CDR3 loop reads CASSADSFLYNEQFF. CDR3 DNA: TGTGCCAGCAGCGCGGACAGTTTCTTATACAATGAGCAGTTCTTC.

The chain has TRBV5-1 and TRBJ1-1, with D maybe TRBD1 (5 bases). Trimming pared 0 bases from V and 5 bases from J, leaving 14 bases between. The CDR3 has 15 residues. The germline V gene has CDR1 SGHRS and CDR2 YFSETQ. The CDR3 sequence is CASSLGRQYGTEAFF. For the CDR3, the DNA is TGCGCCAGCAGCTTGGGCCGACAGTATGGTACTGAAGCTTTCTTT.

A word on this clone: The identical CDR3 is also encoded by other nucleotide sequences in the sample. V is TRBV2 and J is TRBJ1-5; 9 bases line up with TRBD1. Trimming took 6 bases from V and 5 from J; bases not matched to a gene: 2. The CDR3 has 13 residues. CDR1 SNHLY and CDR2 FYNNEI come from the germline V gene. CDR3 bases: TGTGCCAGCAGGGACAGGGGAGATCAGCCCCAGCATTTT. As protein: CASRDRGDQPQHF.

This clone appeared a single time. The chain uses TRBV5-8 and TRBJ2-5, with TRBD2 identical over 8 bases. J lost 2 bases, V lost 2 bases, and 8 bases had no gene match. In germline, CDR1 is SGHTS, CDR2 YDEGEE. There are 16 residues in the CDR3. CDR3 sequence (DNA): TGTGCCAGCAGCTTTTTGCTGGTAGCGGGGCAAGAGACCCAGTACTTC. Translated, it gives CASSFLLVAGQETQYF. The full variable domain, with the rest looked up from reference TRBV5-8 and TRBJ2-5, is EAGVTQSPTHLIKTRGQQATLRCSPISGHTSVYWYQQALGLGLQFLLWYDEGEERNRGNFPPRFSGRQFPNYSSELNVNALELEDSALYLCASSFLLVAGQETQYFGPGTRLLVL.

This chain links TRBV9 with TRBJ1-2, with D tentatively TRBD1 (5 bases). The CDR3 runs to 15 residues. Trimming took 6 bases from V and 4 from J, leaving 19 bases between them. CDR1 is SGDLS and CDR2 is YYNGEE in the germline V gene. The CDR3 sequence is CASTPRVRDFYGYTF. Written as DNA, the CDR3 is TGTGCCAGCACCCCAAGGGTCAGGGACTTCTATGGCTACACCTTC. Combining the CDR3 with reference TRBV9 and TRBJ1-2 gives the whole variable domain DSGVTQTPKHLITATGQRVTLRCSPRSGDLSVYWYQQSLDQGLQFLIQYYNGEERAKGNILERFSAQQFPDLHSELNLSSLELGDSALYFCASTPRVRDFYGYTFGSGTRLTVV.

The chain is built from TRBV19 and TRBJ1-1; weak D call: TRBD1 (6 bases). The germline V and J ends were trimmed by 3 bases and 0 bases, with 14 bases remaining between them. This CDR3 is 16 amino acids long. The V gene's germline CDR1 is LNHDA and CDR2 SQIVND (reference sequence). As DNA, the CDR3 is TGTGCCAGTAGTATGCACAGGGCGGACATGAACACTGAAGCTTTCTTT. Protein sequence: CASSMHRADMNTEAFF.

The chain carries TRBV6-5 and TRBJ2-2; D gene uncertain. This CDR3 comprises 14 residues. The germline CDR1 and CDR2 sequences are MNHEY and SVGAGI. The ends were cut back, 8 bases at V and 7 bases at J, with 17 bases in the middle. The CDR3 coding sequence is TGTGCCAGCCTCCCCAAAGCCTTCCACGGGGAGCTGTTTTTT. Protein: CASLPKAFHGELFF.

For the CDR3, the DNA is TGTGCCAGCAGCTTGGCCACAGGGCGAGCCTACAATGAGCAGTTCTTC. Its protein is CASSLATGRAYNEQFF. This chain links TRBV5-6 with TRBJ2-1; a weak D match, TRBD1 (6 bases). CDR3 length equals 16 residues. Germline CDR1 and CDR2: SGHDT and YYEEEE. V was cut by 0 bases and J by 2 bases, with 12 bases left in between. Looking up the rest from reference TRBV5-6 and TRBJ2-1 gives the full variable domain: DAGVTQSPTHLIKTRGQQVTLRCSPKSGHDTVSWYQQALGQGPQFIFQYYEEEERQRGNFPDRFSGHQFPNYSSELNVNALLLGDSALYLCASSLATGRAYNEQFFGPGTRLTVL.

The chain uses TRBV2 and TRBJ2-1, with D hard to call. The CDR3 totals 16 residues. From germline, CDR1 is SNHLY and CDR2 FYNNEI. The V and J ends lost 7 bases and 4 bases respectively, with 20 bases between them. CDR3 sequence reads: CASTGLFGVAYNEQFF. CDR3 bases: TGTGCCAGCACTGGCCTCTTTGGCGTAGCATACAATGAGCAGTTCTTC.

The CDR3 spells CASSGEVMAGQFF. The CDR3 nucleotides read TGTGCCAGCAGCGGCGAAGTGATGGCGGGGCAGTTCTTC. The chain combines TRBV9 with TRBJ2-1; TRBD2 is a possible D gene (5 bases). CDR1 and CDR2 (germline): SGDLS, YYNGEE. V dropped 3 bases and J dropped 12 bases, with 16 bases sitting between them. The CDR3 has 13 amino acids.

CDR3 residues: CASSQRTSGYYEQYF. The CDR3 nucleotides read TGTGCCAGCAGCCAACGGACTAGCGGATACTACGAGCAGTACTTC. J is TRBJ2-7 and V is TRBV28; 10 positions agree with TRBD2. The CDR3 sequence is 15 residues long. CDR1 is MDHEN and CDR2 is SYDVKM in the germline V gene. J was trimmed by 3 bases and V by 6 bases; bases with no gene match: 8.

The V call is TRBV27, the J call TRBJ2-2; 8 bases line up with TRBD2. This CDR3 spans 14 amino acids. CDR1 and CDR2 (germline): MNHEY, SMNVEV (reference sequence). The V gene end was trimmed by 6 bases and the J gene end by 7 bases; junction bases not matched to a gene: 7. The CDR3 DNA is TGTGCCAGCAGCCCGGGACTAGTCGTCGGGGAGCTGTTTTTT. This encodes CASSPGLVVGELFF.

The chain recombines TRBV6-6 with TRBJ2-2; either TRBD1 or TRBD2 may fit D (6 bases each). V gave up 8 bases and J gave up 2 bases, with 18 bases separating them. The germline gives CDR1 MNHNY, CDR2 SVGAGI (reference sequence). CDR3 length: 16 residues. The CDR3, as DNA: TGTGCCAGCTCGAGGAGGGGGACACTTAACACCGGGGAGCTGTTTTTT. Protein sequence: CASSRRGTLNTGELFF.

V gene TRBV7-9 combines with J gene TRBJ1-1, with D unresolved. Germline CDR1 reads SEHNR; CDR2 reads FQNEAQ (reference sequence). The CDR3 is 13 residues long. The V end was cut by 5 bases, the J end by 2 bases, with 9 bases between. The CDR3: CASSPLINTEAFF. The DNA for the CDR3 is TGTGCCAGCAGCCCTCTTATAAACACTGAAGCTTTCTTT.

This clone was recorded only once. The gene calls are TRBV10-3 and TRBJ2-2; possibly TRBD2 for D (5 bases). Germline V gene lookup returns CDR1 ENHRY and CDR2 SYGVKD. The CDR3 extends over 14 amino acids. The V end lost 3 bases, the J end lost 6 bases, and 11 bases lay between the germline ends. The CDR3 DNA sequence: TGTGCCATCAGTGAACCTTCGAGGGCCGGGGAGCTGTTTTTT. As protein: CAISEPSRAGELFF.

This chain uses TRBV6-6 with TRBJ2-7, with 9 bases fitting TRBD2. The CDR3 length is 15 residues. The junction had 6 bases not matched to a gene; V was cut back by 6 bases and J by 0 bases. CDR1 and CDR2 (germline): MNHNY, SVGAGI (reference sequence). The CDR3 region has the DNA TGTGCCAGCAGCCCGACTAGCGGTTTCTCCTACGAGCAGTACTTC. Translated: CASSPTSGFSYEQYF.

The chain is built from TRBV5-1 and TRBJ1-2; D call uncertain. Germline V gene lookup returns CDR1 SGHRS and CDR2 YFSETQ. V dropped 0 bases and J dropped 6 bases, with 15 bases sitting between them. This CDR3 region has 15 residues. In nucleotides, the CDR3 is TGCGCCAGCAGCTTGGGTCCGGACCCGGCCGATGGCTACACCTTC. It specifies CASSLGPDPADGYTF.

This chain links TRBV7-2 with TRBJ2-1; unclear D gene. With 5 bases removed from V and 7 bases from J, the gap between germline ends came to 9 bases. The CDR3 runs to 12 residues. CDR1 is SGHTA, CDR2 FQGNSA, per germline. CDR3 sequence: CASSPFSNEQFF. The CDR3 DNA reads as TGTGCCAGCAGCCCCTTTAGTAATGAGCAGTTCTTC.

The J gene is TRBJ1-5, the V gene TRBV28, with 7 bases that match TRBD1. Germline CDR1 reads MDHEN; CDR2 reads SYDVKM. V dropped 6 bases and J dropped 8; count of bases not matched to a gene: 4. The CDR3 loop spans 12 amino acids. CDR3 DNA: TGTGCCAGCAGGGCAGGGGGAAAGCCCCAGCATTTT. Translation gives CASRAGGKPQHF. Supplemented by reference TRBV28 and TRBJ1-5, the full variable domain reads DVKVTQSSRYLVKRTGEKVFLECVQDMDHENMFWYRQDPGLGLRLIYFSYDVKMKEKGDIPEGYSVSREKKERFSLILESASTNQTSMYLCASRAGGKPQHFGDGTRLSIL.

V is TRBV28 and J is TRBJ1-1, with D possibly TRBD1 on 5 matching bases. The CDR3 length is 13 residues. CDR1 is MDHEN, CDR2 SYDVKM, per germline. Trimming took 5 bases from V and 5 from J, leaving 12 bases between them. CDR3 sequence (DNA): TGTGCCAGCAGTCCAGGGCGTTGGACTGAAGCTTTCTTT. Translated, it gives CASSPGRWTEAFF.

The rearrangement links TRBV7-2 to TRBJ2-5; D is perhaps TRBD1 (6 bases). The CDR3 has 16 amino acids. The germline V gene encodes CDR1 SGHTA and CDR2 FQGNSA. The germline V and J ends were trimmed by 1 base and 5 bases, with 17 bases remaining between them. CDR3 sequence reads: CASSLVSQGIGETQYF. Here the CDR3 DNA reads TGTGCCAGCAGCTTAGTTAGTCAGGGGATAGGGGAGACCCAGTACTTC. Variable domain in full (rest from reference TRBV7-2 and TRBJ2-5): GAGVSQSPSNKVTEKGKDVELRCDPISGHTALYWYRQSLGQGLEFLIYFQGNSAPDKSGLPSDRFSAERTGGSVSTLTIQRTQQEDSAVYLCASSLVSQGIGETQYFGPGTRLLVL.

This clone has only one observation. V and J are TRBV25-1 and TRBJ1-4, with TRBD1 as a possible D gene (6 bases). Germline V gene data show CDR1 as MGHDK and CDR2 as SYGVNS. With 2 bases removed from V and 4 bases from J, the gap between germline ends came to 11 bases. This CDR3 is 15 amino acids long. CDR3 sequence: CASSEPDRFNEKLFF. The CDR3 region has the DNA TGTGCCAGCAGTGAACCAGACAGGTTTAATGAAAAACTGTTTTTT. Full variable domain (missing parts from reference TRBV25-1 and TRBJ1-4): EADIYQTPRYLVIGTGKKITLECSQTMGHDKMYWYQQDPGMELHLIHYSYGVNSTEKGDLSSESTVSRIRTEHFPLTLESARPSHTSQYLCASSEPDRFNEKLFFGSGTQLSVL.

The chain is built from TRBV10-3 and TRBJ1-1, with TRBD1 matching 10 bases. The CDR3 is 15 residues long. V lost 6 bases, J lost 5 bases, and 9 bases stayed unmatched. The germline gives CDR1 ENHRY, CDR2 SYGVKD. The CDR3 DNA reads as TGTGCCATCAGGACCGGGACAGGGGATATGACTGAAGCTTTCTTT. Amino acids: CAIRTGTGDMTEAFF.

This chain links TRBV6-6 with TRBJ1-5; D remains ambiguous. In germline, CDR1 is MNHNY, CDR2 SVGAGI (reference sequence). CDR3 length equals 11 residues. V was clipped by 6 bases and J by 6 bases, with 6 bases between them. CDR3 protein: CASSSFQPQHF. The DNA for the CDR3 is TGTGCCAGCAGCTCCTTTCAGCCCCAGCATTTT.